Shown below are 25 T cell receptor beta chains from a single sample sequenced in a study of shared clonotypes between healthy human individuals. Sequenced by immunoSEQ multiplex PCR; TCRdb stores in-frame clones only, minus some. The sample lists more than 2 million clones; about 95% were seen once. CD45RO-negative, CCR7-positively selected cells formed the naive CD8 fraction, excluding terminally differentiated effector memory CD45RA+ cells. Sequencing used naive CD8+ T cells sorted from blood. These receptors were obtained from a man aged 18 to 30 in good health.

The chain links TRBV2 to TRBJ2-2, with D possibly matching TRBD2 (6 bases). V gave up 11 bases and J gave up 6 bases, with 16 bases separating them. The CDR3 loop spans 13 amino acids. Germline assignment: CDR1 SNHLY and CDR2 FYNNEI. As DNA, the CDR3 is TGTGCCTCCGGGACTCCCTGGGCCGGGGAGCTGTTTTTT. Its protein is CASGTPWAGELFF. Filled out from reference TRBV2 and TRBJ2-2, the complete variable domain reads EPEVTQTPSHQVTQMGQEVILRCVPISNHLYFYWYRQILGQKVEFLVSFYNNEISEKSEIFDDQFSVERPDGSNFTLKIRSTKLEDSAMYFCASGTPWAGELFFGEGSRLTVL.

This clone was picked up one time. CDR3: CASSSLNERVTSTDTQYF. DNA for the CDR3: TGTGCCAGCAGCTCCTTAAATGAGCGGGTGACTAGCACAGATACGCAGTATTTT. The V and J genes are TRBV7-3 and TRBJ2-3; weak D call: TRBD2 (6 bases). Deletions cut 4 bases from V and 0 bases from J, with 20 bases between. The CDR3 runs 18 residues. In germline, CDR1 is SGHTA, CDR2 FQGTGA.

V is TRBV14 and J is TRBJ2-1, with a weak D call TRBD1 (6 bases). The CDR3 runs to 14 residues. V was shortened by 4 bases and J by 5 bases, with 12 bases between the two germline ends. Germline V gene lookup returns CDR1 SGHDN and CDR2 FVKESK. CDR3 in amino acids: CASSPLRGHNEQFF. CDR3 DNA sequence: TGTGCCAGCAGCCCCCTCAGGGGTCACAATGAGCAGTTCTTC.

The genes are TRBV27 and TRBJ2-3, with D perhaps given as TRBD1 or TRBD2 (5 bases each). CDR1 MNHEY and CDR2 SMNVEV come from the germline V gene (reference sequence). Trimming cost V 8 bases and J 2 bases, with 17 bases left between them. The CDR3 totals 15 residues. The CDR3 region is CASRVNRDATDTQYF. The CDR3 nucleotides are TGTGCCAGCCGCGTTAACCGGGACGCCACAGATACGCAGTATTTT.

This chain uses TRBV7-6 with TRBJ2-5; 12 bases line up with TRBD1. Germline values: CDR1 SGHVS, CDR2 FNYEAQ. The CDR3 consists of 15 residues. V shed 5 bases, J shed 10 bases, and the junction held 11 bases outside the gene matches. For the CDR3, the DNA is TGTGCCAGCAGCCCCGGGACAGGGGGCGGTTTAGACCAGTACTTC. Its protein is CASSPGTGGGLDQYF.

To note about this clone: In the same sample, other DNA sequences code for this CDR3. DNA of the CDR3: TGCGCCAGCAGCCACCGAGAGACCCAGTACTTC. The encoded protein is CASSHRETQYF. The rearrangement uses TRBV4-1 and TRBJ2-5; D is uncertain. Trimming pared 3 bases from V and 4 bases from J, leaving 3 bases between. CDR1 and CDR2 (germline): MGHRA, YSYEKL. The CDR3 is 11 amino acids.

This rearrangement joins TRBV6-6 to TRBJ2-7; D may be TRBD1 (5 bases). CDR3 size: 14 residues. Trimming left V 10 bases short and J 0 bases short, with 16 bases between. The germline gives CDR1 MNHNY, CDR2 SVGAGI (reference sequence). CDR3 coding DNA: TGTGCCACAGTTACAGAGGACAACTCCTACGAGCAGTACTTC. Translation gives CATVTEDNSYEQYF.

This clone came up once. The gene calls are TRBV30 and TRBJ2-7, with 8 bases lining up with TRBD1. The ends lost 1 base at V and 6 bases at J; junction bases unmatched: 5. Germline CDR1 is GTSNPN and CDR2 is SVGIG (reference sequence). This CDR3 is 13 amino acids long. DNA for the CDR3: TGTGCCTGGAGTGCCCGGACAGGGAGCGAGCAGTACTTC. Its protein is CAWSARTGSEQYF.

The chain is built from TRBV5-6 and TRBJ2-1, with D possibly matching TRBD1 (6 bases). Germline V gene data show CDR1 as SGHDT and CDR2 as YYEEEE. CDR3 length: 14 residues. Trimming took off 0 bases at V and 6 bases at J, with 10 bases between the two ends. CDR3 in amino acids: CASSLGGQFNEQFF. CDR3 nucleotides: TGTGCCAGCAGCTTGGGGGGGCAGTTCAATGAGCAGTTCTTC. Based on the CDR3 plus reference TRBV5-6 and TRBJ2-1, the full variable domain is DAGVTQSPTHLIKTRGQQVTLRCSPKSGHDTVSWYQQALGQGPQFIFQYYEEEERQRGNFPDRFSGHQFPNYSSELNVNALLLGDSALYLCASSLGGQFNEQFFGPGTRLTVL.

The chain combines TRBV30 with TRBJ2-4; D possibly corresponds to TRBD1 (5 bases). Germline values: CDR1 GTSNPN, CDR2 SVGIG (reference sequence). The V end lost 1 base, the J end lost 9 bases, and 10 bases lay between the germline ends. The CDR3 extends over 12 amino acids. CDR3 coding DNA: TGTGCCTGGAGTGCAGACAGTAGCATTCAGTACTTC. Translated, it gives CAWSADSSIQYF.

This chain uses TRBV6-5 with TRBJ2-7, with 7 nucleotides matching TRBD1. CDR3 length: 16 residues. V lost 0 bases, J lost 3 bases, and 8 bases stayed unmatched. CDR1 and CDR2 from the germline V gene are MNHEY and SVGAGI. The DNA of the CDR3 is TGTGCCAGCAGTTACTCAGTGGGACAGAAGTTCTACGAGCAGTACTTC. Translated, it gives CASSYSVGQKFYEQYF.

The gene calls are TRBV4-1 and TRBJ1-4; D not resolved. This CDR3 region has 13 residues. Germline assignment: CDR1 MGHRA and CDR2 YSYEKL. V lost 6 bases to trimming and J lost 6 bases, with 11 bases between them. In nucleotides, the CDR3 is TGCGCCAGCAGTCTGAGGGCGGATGAAAAACTGTTTTTT. As protein: CASSLRADEKLFF.

The CDR3 is CASSPGDYTDTQYF. DNA for the CDR3: TGCGCCAGCAGCCCGGGGGACTACACAGATACGCAGTATTTT. This chain connects TRBV4-1 to TRBJ2-3, with 7 bases aligning to TRBD2. The CDR3 is 14 amino acids. Germline trimming cut 4 bases from V and 2 bases from J; bases unmatched to any gene: 3. Germline-derived CDR1 and CDR2 are MGHRA and YSYEKL.

In nucleotides, the CDR3 is TGTGCCAGCAAAATTTTGAAGGGGAGTGACGAGCAGTACTTC. Amino acid sequence: CASKILKGSDEQYF. This sequence joins TRBV6-1 and TRBJ2-7; D possibly matches TRBD1 or TRBD2 (5 bases each). The germline V gene has CDR1 MNHNS and CDR2 SASEGT. This CDR3 has 14 residues. Trimming stripped 7 bases from V and 5 bases from J, with 18 bases between.

The gene calls are TRBV6-1 and TRBJ2-3; D possibly matches TRBD1 or TRBD2 (5 bases each). The germline CDR1 and CDR2 sequences are MNHNS and SASEGT. The CDR3 is 14 amino acids. Trimming shortened V by 8 bases and J by 5 bases, and 17 bases separated the two germline ends. The CDR3: CASLRDPSGDTQYF. The CDR3 coding sequence is TGTGCCAGCCTCCGGGACCCGAGTGGAGATACGCAGTATTTT.

The rearrangement links TRBV19 to TRBJ1-1, with D perhaps TRBD1 (5 bases). The CDR3 is 16 amino acids. CDR1 is LNHDA and CDR2 is SQIVND in the germline V gene (reference sequence). The V and J ends lost 0 bases and 0 bases respectively, with 11 bases between them. CDR3 in DNA: TGTGCCAGTAGTATAGACACCGGGACCTTGAACACTGAAGCTTTCTTT. Its protein product is CASSIDTGTLNTEAFF.

The chain uses TRBV7-9 and TRBJ1-3, with TRBD1 matching 7 bases. Trimming took 2 bases from V and 0 from J; bases not matched to a gene: 7. Germline assignment: CDR1 SEHNR and CDR2 FQNEAQ (reference sequence). This CDR3 spans 17 amino acids. The CDR3 region is CASSLPARQGSGNTIYF. CDR3 DNA: TGTGCCAGCAGCTTACCTGCACGACAGGGCTCTGGAAACACCATATATTTT.

The CDR3 nucleotides read TGTGCCAGCAGTGAAGGACTAGCGGGGACCCCCGAGTCCGGGGAGCTGTTTTTT. Translated: CASSEGLAGTPESGELFF. The chain combines TRBV6-1 with TRBJ2-2; 11 bases agree with TRBD2. J lost 6 bases, V lost 1 base, and 10 bases had no gene match. Germline V gene lookup returns CDR1 MNHNS and CDR2 SASEGT. The CDR3 covers 18 residues.

The rearrangement uses TRBV19 and TRBJ2-3, with 10 bases identical to TRBD2. The CDR3 totals 15 residues. Germline lookup yields CDR1 LNHDA and CDR2 SQIVND (reference sequence). V lost 6 bases to trimming and J lost 5 bases; unmatched junction nucleotides: 8. CDR3 DNA: TGTGCCAGTAGCGCTCTAGCGGGGGTGAAAGATACGCAGTATTTT. Protein sequence: CASSALAGVKDTQYF.

V usage is TRBV5-5 and J usage is TRBJ1-2; no firm D call. The CDR3 is 15 residues long. CDR1 is SGHKS, CDR2 YYEKEE, per germline (reference sequence). The V and J ends lost 4 bases and 4 bases respectively, with 17 bases between them. CDR3 DNA sequence: TGTGCCAGCAGCCGGGCCGACCTTAGCTCCTATGGCTACACCTTC. As protein: CASSRADLSSYGYTF.

As concerns this clone: A much larger clone lies a single base off, so this may be a read error. Distinct nucleotide sequences in the sample also encode this CDR3. The chain uses TRBV9 and TRBJ2-2; weak D call: TRBD2 (5 bases). Trimming left V 0 bases short and J 3 bases short, with 6 bases between. In germline, CDR1 is SGDLS, CDR2 YYNGEE. The CDR3 length is 14 residues. Written as DNA, the CDR3 is TGTGCCAGCAGCGTAGGAGGGTACACCGGGGAGCTGTTTTTT. This encodes CASSVGGYTGELFF.

This clone was observed a single time. V is TRBV9 and J is TRBJ1-1; 8 bases are shared with TRBD1. CDR1 is SGDLS and CDR2 is YYNGEE in the germline V gene. This CDR3 is 16 amino acids long. The V gene end was trimmed by 3 bases and the J gene end by 5 bases; junction bases not matched to a gene: 12. CDR3 bases: TGTGCCAGCAGCGCACCGCTCCAGGGGGCGTTTACTGAAGCTTTCTTT. Residues: CASSAPLQGAFTEAFF.

V is TRBV2 and J is TRBJ2-5; 11 bases line up with TRBD1. The CDR3 loop spans 17 amino acids. Germline CDR1 SNHLY, CDR2 FYNNEI. V shed 3 bases, J shed 1 base, and the junction held 7 bases outside the gene matches. The DNA for the CDR3 is TGTGCCAGCAGTGACCCCGGGACAGGGGGGGTCCAAGAGACCCAGTACTTC. Protein: CASSDPGTGGVQETQYF.

V and J are TRBV15 and TRBJ2-1; D perhaps matches TRBD2 (5 bases). The CDR3 sequence is 16 residues long. The germline V and J ends were trimmed by 3 bases and 3 bases, with 15 bases remaining between them. Germline loops: CDR1 LNHNV, CDR2 YYDKDF (reference sequence). The DNA for the CDR3 is TGTGCCACCAGCAGGGATACGGGATTGGGCTACAATGAGCAGTTCTTC. It is translated as CATSRDTGLGYNEQFF.

V usage is TRBV7-8 and J usage is TRBJ2-3, with TRBD2 matching 8 bases. In germline, CDR1 is SGHVS, CDR2 FQNEAQ. CDR3 size: 16 residues. The junction had 10 bases not matched to a gene; V was cut back by 2 bases and J by 6 bases. The DNA of the CDR3 is TGTGCCAGCAGCTTATCCTCGGGACTAGGGGTGGATACGCAGTATTTT. Encoded protein: CASSLSSGLGVDTQYF.